These 13 T cell receptor beta chains were all obtained from the same sample, sequenced in a study of OX40 agonist ivuxolimab in advanced cancers. Data came from immunoSEQ multiplex PCR; TCRdb stores just in-frame clones and leaves some out. This sample has tens of thousands of clones, with nearly 90% found just once. Sequencing was performed on CD4+ or CD8+ T cells sorted from blood, taken in a trial of the OX40 agonist ivuxolimab. All receptors derive from an adult with an advanced solid tumor such as melanoma, head and neck, liver or kidney cancer.

This chain connects TRBV2 to TRBJ2-2; D might be TRBD2 (5 bases). The CDR3 length is 14 residues. Germline-derived CDR1 and CDR2 are SNHLY and FYNNEI. V was shortened by 0 bases and J by 5 bases, with 7 bases between the two germline ends. The CDR3, as DNA: TGTGCCAGCAGTGAAGCGGGCGGGACCGGGGAGCTGTTTTTT. It is translated as CASSEAGGTGELFF.

CDR3 in amino acids: CASSSYSRARGTEAFF. In DNA form, the CDR3 reads TGTGCCAGCAGTTCCTATAGCAGGGCGAGGGGGACTGAAGCTTTCTTT. The rearrangement links TRBV27 to TRBJ1-1; maybe TRBD1 (6 bases). CDR3 length: 16 amino acids. Between the trimmed V and J ends, which lost 4 bases and 5 bases, there was a span of 20 bases. Germline V gene sequence: CDR1 MNHEY, CDR2 SMNVEV (reference sequence).

The V gene is TRBV2, the J gene TRBJ1-6; 8 positions match TRBD1. The CDR3 loop spans 15 amino acids. Trimming removed 7 bases from V and 4 bases from J; junction bases left unmatched: 6. The germline V gene encodes CDR1 SNHLY and CDR2 FYNNEI. The CDR3 nucleotides are TGTGCCAGCAAGGAGACAGGGGTTTATAATTCACCCCTCCACTTT. Residues: CASKETGVYNSPLHF.

This clone was counted once. The rearrangement joins TRBV19 to TRBJ1-1, with 9 bases lining up with TRBD1. This CDR3 comprises 14 residues. Germline CDR1 and CDR2: LNHDA and SQIVND (reference sequence). J gave up 11 bases and V 4 bases, and 11 bases lay outside the gene matches. CDR3 nucleotides: TGTGCCAGTAGTAACCTCGACAGGGGGGAGATGGCTTTCTTT. Its translation is CASSNLDRGEMAFF.

The chain is built from TRBV10-3 and TRBJ1-2; TRBD1 aligns across 10 bases. V trimming: 4 bases; J trimming: 5 bases; junction bases outside the gene matches: 4. The CDR3 contains 14 residues. The V gene's germline CDR1 is ENHRY and CDR2 SYGVKD. The CDR3 nucleotides read TGTGCCATCAGTGGCCCGGGACAGGGGTATGGCTACACCTTC. This sequence encodes CAISGPGQGYGYTF.

This rearrangement joins TRBV9 to TRBJ1-2, with D perhaps TRBD1 (6 bases). The germline gives CDR1 SGDLS, CDR2 YYNGEE. V dropped 4 bases and J dropped 2 bases, with 9 bases sitting between them. The CDR3 covers 13 residues. The DNA for the CDR3 is TGTGCCAGCAGCACAACAGGGAACTATGGCTACACCTTC. Translated: CASSTTGNYGYTF.

This clone was detected only a few times. The V call is TRBV15, the J call TRBJ2-5, with 11 bases identical to TRBD1. In germline, CDR1 is LNHNV, CDR2 YYDKDF (reference sequence). There are 14 residues in the CDR3. J gave up 2 bases and V 8 bases, and 4 bases lay outside the gene matches. CDR3 region: CATRTGGGQETQYF. The CDR3 DNA is TGTGCCACCCGGACAGGGGGCGGGCAAGAGACCCAGTACTTC.

This clone occurred once. The J gene is TRBJ1-5, the V gene TRBV30; TRBD1 matches at 10 bases. The trim removed 5 bases at V and 2 bases at J, leaving 3 bases unmatched. The CDR3 runs to 14 residues. Germline V lookup: CDR1 GTSNPN, CDR2 SVGIG (reference sequence). The CDR3 DNA sequence: TGTGCCTGGGACAGGGGGCTTGGCAATCAGCCCCAGCATTTT. Protein product: CAWDRGLGNQPQHF.

The CDR3 here is CASTMTGNQPQHF. The CDR3 bases are TGTGCCAGCACCATGACAGGAAATCAGCCCCAGCATTTT. This chain uses TRBV7-9 with TRBJ1-5; the D gene is possibly TRBD1 (6 bases). The germline V gene encodes CDR1 SEHNR and CDR2 FQNEAQ (reference sequence). The CDR3 runs to 13 residues. Trimming pared 7 bases from V and 4 bases from J, leaving 11 bases between.

The rearrangement uses TRBV19 and TRBJ1-1; D is perhaps TRBD1 (5 bases). CDR3 length equals 14 residues. V was cut by 3 bases and J by 4 bases, with 12 bases left in between. Germline lookup yields CDR1 LNHDA and CDR2 SQIVND (reference sequence). CDR3 amino acids: CASSIFSGATEAFF. DNA for the CDR3: TGTGCCAGTAGTATTTTCTCTGGGGCCACTGAAGCTTTCTTT.

V usage is TRBV4-1 and J usage is TRBJ2-5; unclear D gene. The CDR3 runs 11 residues. CDR1 MGHRA and CDR2 YSYEKL come from the germline V gene. Between the trimmed V and J ends, which lost 4 bases and 7 bases, there was a span of 7 bases. The CDR3 spells CASSLEGTQYF. CDR3 sequence (DNA): TGCGCCAGCAGCCTTGAAGGGACCCAGTACTTC.

V usage is TRBV11-3 and J usage is TRBJ1-1; weak D call: TRBD1 (5 bases). The CDR3 length is 16 residues. Germline V CDR1 and CDR2: SGHNT, YENEEA. V was shortened by 0 bases and J by 4 bases, with 15 bases between the two germline ends. CDR3 loop: CASSLDGSRVSTEAFF. The DNA of the CDR3 is TGTGCCAGCAGCTTAGATGGGTCCAGGGTGAGCACTGAAGCTTTCTTT.

The chain carries TRBV9 and TRBJ2-3; 9 nucleotides line up with TRBD1. V was clipped by 7 bases and J by 5 bases; unmatched bases: 14. Germline lookup yields CDR1 SGDLS and CDR2 YYNGEE. The CDR3 is 16 residues long. CDR3 in amino acids: CASSISGTGNIDTQYF. CDR3 bases: TGTGCCAGCTCTATCTCCGGGACAGGGAATATAGATACGCAGTATTTT.